Following are 9 T cell receptor beta chains from one sample sequenced in a study of blood T cell repertoires in COVID-19 (dated by TCRdb to between 2020 and 2021). Library construction relied on the immunoSEQ multiplex PCR assay. This is the immuneACCESS table as TCRdb keeps it, with only in-frame sequences that have V and J called. A part of the clones is gone; compared with another copy, unresolved V genes explain less than half, and the rest is unexplained. The sample includes approximately 300,000 clones, with approximately 90% observed a single time. The ten largest clonotypes hold roughly 5.9% of the sample. Sequenced material: peripheral blood. The receptors were sampled from a woman aged 45-65 years with COVID-19, enrolled during active disease.

The DNA of the CDR3 is TGTGCCAGCAGCCAACAGGGCGTTTCTGCCTATGGCTACACCTTC. This codes for CASSQQGVSAYGYTF. This chain joins TRBV28 and TRBJ1-2, with TRBD1 as a possible D gene (6 bases). Trimming cost V 6 bases and J 4 bases, with 18 bases left between them. CDR1 is MDHEN, CDR2 SYDVKM, per germline. The CDR3 is 15 amino acids.

The chain employs TRBV7-8 and TRBJ2-3; D ambiguous. CDR1 and CDR2 from the germline V gene are SGHVS and FQNEAQ. The length of the CDR3 is 14 residues. Trimming removed 3 bases from V and 0 bases from J, with 7 bases in between. The CDR3 loop reads CASSFLTSTDTQYF. Here the CDR3 DNA reads TGTGCCAGCAGCTTCTTAACTAGCACAGATACGCAGTATTTT.

DNA of the CDR3: TGTGCCAGCAAGGGGACAGCGAACACTGAAGCTTTCTTT. This sequence encodes CASKGTANTEAFF. The chain has TRBV25-1 and TRBJ1-1; TRBD1 agrees at 7 bases. This CDR3 comprises 13 residues. V lost 7 bases and J lost 1; bases outside the gene matches: 3. The germline V gene encodes CDR1 MGHDK and CDR2 SYGVNS.

The chain joins TRBV10-1 to TRBJ2-7, with TRBD2 matching over 9 bases. After removal of 5 bases from V and 0 bases from J, the junction contained 5 bases not matched to a gene. There are 15 residues in the CDR3. Germline values: CDR1 WNHNN, CDR2 SYGVQD (reference sequence). CDR3 residues: CASSSSGTSSYEQYF. The CDR3 DNA reads TGCGCCAGCAGTTCTAGCGGGACGAGCTCCTACGAGCAGTACTTC.

The genes are TRBV27 and TRBJ2-3, with 8 bases identical to TRBD1. V was pared by 6 bases and J by 0 bases, with 14 bases of the junction left unmatched. Germline V lookup: CDR1 MNHEY, CDR2 SMNVEV (reference sequence). The CDR3 has 18 residues. Here the CDR3 DNA reads TGTGCCAGCAGCGAGGACAGGGTTAAGGCGAGAAGCACAGATACGCAGTATTTT. As protein: CASSEDRVKARSTDTQYF.

J is TRBJ1-1 and V is TRBV6-5; 8 bases match TRBD1. J was trimmed by 1 base and V by 2 bases; bases with no gene match: 6. Per the germline V gene, CDR1 is MNHEY and CDR2 is SVGAGI. This CDR3 is 16 amino acids long. Written as DNA, the CDR3 is TGTGCCAGCAGTTACAGAGGACAGGGTAAGAACACTGAAGCTTTCTTT. This translates into CASSYRGQGKNTEAFF.

The chain joins TRBV19 to TRBJ1-5; D is perhaps TRBD1 (6 bases). V shed 5 bases and J shed 7 bases, with 15 bases lying between them. The germline CDR1 and CDR2 sequences are LNHDA and SQIVND (reference sequence). The CDR3 runs to 14 residues. CDR3 nucleotide sequence: TGTGCCAGTAGTTCTGGGGGCACCAGGCAGCCCCAGCATTTT. Its translation is CASSSGGTRQPQHF.

The chain joins TRBV5-4 to TRBJ2-1; TRBD2 matches at 13 bases. Germline V gene sequence: CDR1 SGHNT, CDR2 YYREEE (reference sequence). After removal of 3 bases from V and 6 bases from J, the junction contained 6 bases not matched to a gene. CDR3 length: 16 residues. CDR3 amino acids: CASSSGLAGVINEQFF. The CDR3 region has the DNA TGTGCCAGCAGCTCCGGACTAGCGGGAGTAATCAATGAGCAGTTCTTC.

The rearrangement uses TRBV3-1 (or the pseudogene TRBV3-2) and TRBJ1-1, with a possible D match to TRBD1 (6 bases). V shed 0 bases and J shed 7 bases, with 6 bases lying between them. The CDR3 contains 12 residues. Germline CDR1 and CDR2: LGHDT and YNNKEL (reference sequence). CDR3 in amino acids: CASSQETGEAFF. CDR3 coding DNA: TGTGCCAGCAGCCAAGAGACAGGTGAAGCTTTCTTT.